One and the same sample provided the 23 T cell receptor beta chains below, sequenced in a study of blood T cell repertoires in COVID-19. Clones were sequenced by immunoSEQ multiplex PCR, and TCRdb holds only the in-frame ones, with some missing. The repertoire holds about 80,000 clones, with about 82% as singletons. Source material: peripheral blood. The receptor set was obtained from a man aged 45-65 years with COVID-19, enrolled during active disease.

V and J are TRBV24-1 and TRBJ2-7, with 9 bases matching TRBD1. Unmatched junction bases numbered 7, after V lost 3 bases and J lost 8 bases. Germline V gene sequence: CDR1 KGHDR, CDR2 SFDVKD. The CDR3 spans 14 residues. In nucleotides, the CDR3 is TGTGCCACCAGTGATCCAGGGACAGGGAGACAGCAGTACTTC. Amino acids: CATSDPGTGRQQYF.

This chain uses TRBV28 with TRBJ1-3; no firm D call. This CDR3 is built from 12 residues. V gave up 3 bases and J gave up 6 bases, with 6 bases separating them. The germline CDR1 and CDR2 sequences are MDHEN and SYDVKM. CDR3 sequence: CASSFLANTIYF. The CDR3, as DNA: TGTGCCAGCAGTTTCCTGGCAAACACCATATATTTT.

The chain recombines TRBV6-5 with TRBJ1-1, with TRBD1 as a possible D gene (5 bases). Between the trimmed V and J ends, which lost 9 bases and 1 base, there was a span of 12 bases. The CDR3 spans 13 residues. The germline V gene encodes CDR1 MNHEY and CDR2 SVGAGI. CDR3 sequence: CASSGLRNTEAFF. In nucleotides, the CDR3 is TGTGCCAGTTCGGGACTTAGGAACACTGAAGCTTTCTTT.

This rearrangement joins TRBV7-8 to TRBJ1-1, with unresolved D. The CDR3 extends over 13 amino acids. Germline values: CDR1 SGHVS, CDR2 FQNEAQ. V was shortened by 6 bases and J by 5 bases, with 13 bases between the two germline ends. The CDR3 DNA follows: TGTGCCAGCAGGTTATCCCCAAATACTGAAGCTTTCTTT. Translation: CASRLSPNTEAFF.

This chain's CDR3 is CASSGDPGTSGYNEQFF. The CDR3 DNA reads as TGTGCCAGCAGTGGGGACCCCGGGACTAGCGGCTACAATGAGCAGTTCTTC. V usage is TRBV2 and J usage is TRBJ2-1; TRBD2 matches at 11 bases. V lost 4 bases and J lost 3; bases outside the gene matches: 8. This CDR3 is built from 17 residues. Germline CDR1 is SNHLY and CDR2 is FYNNEI.

J is TRBJ2-1 and V is TRBV4-1; a possible D gene is TRBD2 (6 bases). The V end was cut by 2 bases, the J end by 4 bases, with 9 bases between. Per the germline V gene, CDR1 is MGHRA and CDR2 is YSYEKL. The CDR3 is 14 residues long. DNA for the CDR3: TGCGCCAGCAGCCAACTGACTAGATACAATGAGCAGTTCTTC. Encoded protein: CASSQLTRYNEQFF.

This rearrangement joins TRBV3-1 (or the pseudogene TRBV3-2) to TRBJ2-1, with 8 bases identical to TRBD1. Germline values: CDR1 LGHDT, CDR2 YNNKEL (reference sequence). After removal of 0 bases from V and 12 bases from J, the junction contained 16 bases not matched to a gene. This CDR3 region has 17 residues. CDR3 loop: CASSQDRRMDRDGGQFF. The CDR3 DNA reads TGTGCCAGCAGCCAAGATAGGAGGATGGACAGGGATGGTGGGCAGTTCTTC.

This chain connects TRBV9 to TRBJ2-3, with 10 bases fitting TRBD1. V was clipped by 3 bases and J by 8 bases; unmatched bases: 12. The CDR3 contains 16 residues. From germline, CDR1 is SGDLS and CDR2 YYNGEE. DNA for the CDR3: TGTGCCAGCAGCGACGATCCGGGACAGGGGAGGGGTACGCAGTATTTT. Protein sequence: CASSDDPGQGRGTQYF. Full variable domain (outside the CDR3, taken from reference TRBV9 and TRBJ2-3): DSGVTQTPKHLITATGQRVTLRCSPRSGDLSVYWYQQSLDQGLQFLIQYYNGEERAKGNILERFSAQQFPDLHSELNLSSLELGDSALYFCASSDDPGQGRGTQYFGPGTRLTVL.

The DNA of the CDR3 is TGTGCCAGCAGTCCCGGGAAAGGCTCCCTTGGCTACACCTTC. Translated, it gives CASSPGKGSLGYTF. The chain has TRBV6-5 and TRBJ1-2; D gene unclear. V lost 5 bases, J lost 7 bases, and 17 bases lay in between. Germline loops: CDR1 MNHEY, CDR2 SVGAGI. This CDR3 contains 14 residues.

This chain joins TRBV19 and TRBJ1-1; no clear D gene. CDR3 size: 14 residues. V shed 5 bases and J shed 2 bases, with 12 bases lying between them. CDR1 and CDR2 (germline): LNHDA, SQIVND (reference sequence). CDR3 residues: CASSLAGLNTEAFF. Written as DNA, the CDR3 is TGTGCCAGTAGTTTGGCAGGATTAAACACTGAAGCTTTCTTT.

The chain employs TRBV24-1 and TRBJ1-2; D perhaps matches TRBD1 (5 bases). Germline V gives CDR1 KGHDR, CDR2 SFDVKD. This CDR3 region has 13 residues. V was cut by 4 bases and J by 8 bases, with 13 bases left in between. The CDR3 DNA is TGTGCCACCAGTGACTCAGGGTTTGGCGGCTACACCTTC. Its translation: CATSDSGFGGYTF.

The genes are TRBV6-5 and TRBJ1-3; no clear D gene. The CDR3 length is 15 residues. V was shortened by 4 bases and J by 0 bases, with 10 bases between the two germline ends. Germline CDR1 and CDR2: MNHEY and SVGAGI. The CDR3 here is CASSFDWSSGNTIYF. CDR3 nucleotides: TGTGCCAGCAGTTTCGACTGGAGCTCTGGAAACACCATATATTTT.

The chain recombines TRBV7-8 with TRBJ1-1; tentatively, D is TRBD1 (5 bases). Germline V gives CDR1 SGHVS, CDR2 FQNEAQ. V dropped 1 base and J dropped 1 base, with 10 bases sitting between them. The CDR3 runs 15 residues. CDR3 DNA sequence: TGTGCCAGCAGCTTAGTAAGACAGCAGAACACTGAAGCTTTCTTT. It translates to CASSLVRQQNTEAFF.

This clone was recorded only once. The J gene is TRBJ2-7, the V gene TRBV28, with 11 nucleotides matching TRBD2. CDR1 and CDR2 from the germline V gene are MDHEN and SYDVKM. This CDR3 comprises 14 residues. The V segment lost 6 bases and the J segment 4 bases; nucleotides outside the gene matches: 5. The DNA of the CDR3 is TGTGCCAGCAGGAGACTAGCGGGAAGGTACGAGCAGTACTTC. As protein: CASRRLAGRYEQYF.

The J gene is TRBJ2-1, the V gene TRBV28, with TRBD2 matching over 11 bases. The CDR3 contains 14 residues. Germline values: CDR1 MDHEN, CDR2 SYDVKM. The V gene end was trimmed by 7 bases and the J gene end by 4 bases; junction bases not matched to a gene: 3. DNA for the CDR3: TGTGCCAGCACCCCTAGCGGGAGGTACAATGAGCAGTTCTTC. It specifies CASTPSGRYNEQFF.

The chain combines TRBV5-1 with TRBJ1-2; 9 bases match TRBD1. The germline CDR1 and CDR2 sequences are SGHRS and YFSETQ. The CDR3 is made up of 14 amino acids. The ends lost 4 bases at V and 5 bases at J; junction bases unmatched: 6. DNA for the CDR3: TGCGCCAGCAGCACGTACAGGGGGCATTATGGCTACACCTTC. Translating it yields CASSTYRGHYGYTF.

The V call is TRBV5-1, the J call TRBJ2-7, with 8 bases aligning to TRBD2. Germline V gene sequence: CDR1 SGHRS, CDR2 YFSETQ. CDR3 length: 16 residues. The V gene end was trimmed by 0 bases and the J gene end by 1 base; junction bases not matched to a gene: 6. Written as DNA, the CDR3 is TGCGCCAGCAGCTTGGGTTCGTTAGCGGGGTCCTACGAGCAGTACTTC. Translated: CASSLGSLAGSYEQYF.

This clone was observed a few times. V and J are TRBV7-8 and TRBJ2-1; 10 positions agree with TRBD2. This CDR3 comprises 20 residues. The ends lost 5 bases at V and 2 bases at J; junction bases unmatched: 18. Germline V CDR1 and CDR2: SGHVS, FQNEAQ. The CDR3 region has the DNA TGTGCCAGCAGCCCCCGGCCGAGTAGCGGGAGGACCCTACCCTACAATGAGCAGTTCTTC. This translates into CASSPRPSSGRTLPYNEQFF.

This chain joins TRBV30 and TRBJ2-7; D gene uncertain. The ends were cut back, 0 bases at V and 3 bases at J, with 9 bases in the middle. Germline V lookup: CDR1 GTSNPN, CDR2 SVGIG (reference sequence). This CDR3 has 13 residues. CDR3 sequence reads: CAWSVPSLYEQYF. CDR3 nucleotide sequence: TGTGCCTGGAGTGTCCCGAGTCTCTACGAGCAGTACTTC.

The chain uses TRBV5-6 and TRBJ1-2, with a possible D match to TRBD1 (5 bases). This CDR3 is built from 14 residues. Per the germline V gene, CDR1 is SGHDT and CDR2 is YYEEEE. Deletions cut 0 bases from V and 7 bases from J, with 13 bases between. CDR3 nucleotides: TGTGCCAGCAGCTTGGGCTCAGGGAGGTCTGGCTACACCTTC. It is translated as CASSLGSGRSGYTF.

The V and J genes are TRBV19 and TRBJ2-2; TRBD2 aligns across 9 bases. Germline CDR1 reads LNHDA; CDR2 reads SQIVND (reference sequence). The CDR3 runs to 15 residues. V lost 5 bases and J lost 7; bases outside the gene matches: 8. The CDR3 nucleotides are TGTGCCAGTAGTTTAGCGGGAGTTGATTACGGGGAGCTGTTTTTT. Protein: CASSLAGVDYGELFF.

The chain couples TRBV28 to TRBJ2-7, with 7 bases matching TRBD2. Germline V gives CDR1 MDHEN, CDR2 SYDVKM. The V and J ends lost 8 bases and 6 bases, in that order; junction bases with no gene match: 1. The CDR3 extends over 10 amino acids. The CDR3 region is CASGRGEQYF. The CDR3, as DNA: TGTGCCAGCGGGAGGGGCGAGCAGTACTTC.

V and J are TRBV6-5 and TRBJ1-2, with TRBD1 identical over 7 bases. After removal of 4 bases from V and 7 bases from J, the junction contained 15 bases not matched to a gene. The length of the CDR3 is 16 residues. Germline V gene data show CDR1 as MNHEY and CDR2 as SVGAGI. The CDR3 sequence is CASSLYPPTGLRGYTF. The CDR3 DNA reads as TGTGCCAGCAGTTTATACCCACCGACAGGGCTTCGTGGCTACACCTTC.